Sequencing of this TCR beta chain was carried out in a study of OX40 agonist ivuxolimab in advanced cancers. Germline lookup yields CDR1 SQVTM and CDR2 ANQGSEA. This CDR3 contains 14 residues. The V segment lost 4 bases and the J segment 3 bases; nucleotides outside the gene matches: 9. TCRdb's copy holds only in-frame clones and misses some; the assay was immunoSEQ multiplex PCR. The table includes about 90,000 clones, approximately 90% detected once. The genes are TRBV29-1 and TRBJ2-7, with 7 bases lining up with TRBD2. The TCR sequence derives from an adult with an advanced solid tumor such as melanoma, head and neck, liver or kidney cancer. This specimen consisted of CD4+ or CD8+ T cells sorted from blood, obtained in a trial of the OX40 agonist ivuxolimab. The CDR3 region is CSVAHPSGDYEQYF. In DNA form, the CDR3 reads TGCAGCGTTGCCCACCCTAGCGGAGACTACGAGCAGTACTTC.